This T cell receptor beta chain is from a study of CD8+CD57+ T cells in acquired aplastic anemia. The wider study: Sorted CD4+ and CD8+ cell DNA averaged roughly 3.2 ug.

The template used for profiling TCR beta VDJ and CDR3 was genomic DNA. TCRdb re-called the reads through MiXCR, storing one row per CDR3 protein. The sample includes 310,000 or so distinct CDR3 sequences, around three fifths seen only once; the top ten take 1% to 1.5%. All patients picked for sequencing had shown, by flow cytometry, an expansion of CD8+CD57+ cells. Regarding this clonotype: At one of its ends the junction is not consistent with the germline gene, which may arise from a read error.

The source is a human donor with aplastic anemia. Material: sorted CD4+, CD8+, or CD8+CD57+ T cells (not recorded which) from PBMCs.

The CDR3 nucleotides are TGTGCCAGCAGCTTAGCGCCCGTGGGCAGGGGGTCCAACGCCCTGACTTTC. Encoded protein: CASSLAPVGRGSNALTF. The chain links TRBV7-8 to TRBJ2-6; TRBD1 matches 7 bases. CDR1 and CDR2 from the germline V gene are SGHVS and FQNEAQ. The CDR3 length is 17 residues. Using reference TRBV7-8 and TRBJ2-6 for the parts outside the CDR3, the full variable domain is GAGVSQSPRYKVAKRGQDVALRCDPISGHVSLFWYQQALGQGPEFLTYFQNEAQLDKSGLPSDRFFAERPEGSVSTLKIQRTQQEDSAVYLCASSLAPVGRGSNALTFGAGSRLTVL.